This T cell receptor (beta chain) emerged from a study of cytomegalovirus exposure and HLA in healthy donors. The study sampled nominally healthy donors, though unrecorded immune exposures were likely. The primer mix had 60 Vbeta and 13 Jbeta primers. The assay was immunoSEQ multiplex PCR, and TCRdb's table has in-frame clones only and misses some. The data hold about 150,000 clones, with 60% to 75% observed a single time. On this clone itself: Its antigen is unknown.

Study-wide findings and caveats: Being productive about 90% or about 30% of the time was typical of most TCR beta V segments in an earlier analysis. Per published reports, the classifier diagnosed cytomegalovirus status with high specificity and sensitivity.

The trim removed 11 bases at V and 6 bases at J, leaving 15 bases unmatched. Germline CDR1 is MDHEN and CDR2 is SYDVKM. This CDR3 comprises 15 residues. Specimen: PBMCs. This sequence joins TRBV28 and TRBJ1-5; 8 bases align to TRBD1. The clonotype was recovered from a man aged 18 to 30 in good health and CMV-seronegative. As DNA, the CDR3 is TGTGCCGCTCAACCCGCTGGACAGGGCGGTCAGCCCCAGCATTTT. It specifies CAAQPAGQGGQPQHF.